A single sample is the source of the 31 T cell receptor beta chains below, sequenced in a study of T cells in Graves' hyperthyroidism and ophthalmopathy. Authors of the study amplified TCR beta CDR3 regions from RNA transcripts. The study used the HTBI primer set for a first-round RT-PCR of the TCR CDR3. Using its own MiXCR run on the multiplex PCR reads, TCRdb lists one record per CDR3 protein. The data show 480,000 or so distinct CDR3 sequences, around 50% seen once. Input material: peripheral blood or thyroid tissue (not recorded which). These receptors all stem from an adult woman with Graves' disease, either hyperthyroidism or ophthalmopathy (not recorded which).

The chain uses TRBV9 and TRBJ1-1; D remains unclear. Per germline, CDR1 SGDLS and CDR2 YYNGEE. The CDR3 has 16 amino acids. Deletions cut 7 bases from V and 0 bases from J, with 19 bases between. CDR3 amino acids: CASSPAIGVMNTEAFF. CDR3 DNA: TGTGCCAGCTCACCAGCAATCGGAGTAATGAACACTGAAGCTTTCTTT.

This clonotype appeared a single time. V usage is TRBV6-5 and J usage is TRBJ1-4; 9 nucleotides line up with TRBD1. Per germline, CDR1 MNHEY and CDR2 SVGAGI. V lost 10 bases to trimming and J lost 7 bases; unmatched junction nucleotides: 10. The CDR3 contains 14 residues. As DNA, the CDR3 is TGTGCCACTAGTTGGGGACAGGGAAGTGAAAAACTGTTTTTT. It encodes CATSWGQGSEKLFF.

The chain combines TRBV5-1 with TRBJ1-2, with a weak D call TRBD1 (6 bases). CDR1 and CDR2 from the germline V gene are SGHRS and YFSETQ. V shed 4 bases and J shed 6 bases, with 16 bases lying between them. The CDR3 runs to 14 residues. The CDR3 loop reads CASSLWAAGDGYTF. The CDR3 region has the DNA TGCGCCAGCAGCCTCTGGGCGGCAGGGGATGGCTACACCTTC. Combining the CDR3 with reference TRBV5-1 and TRBJ1-2 gives the whole variable domain KAGVTQTPRYLIKTRGQQVTLSCSPISGHRSVSWYQQTPGQGLQFLFEYFSETQRNKGNFPGRFSGRQFSNSRSEMNVSTLELGDSALYLCASSLWAAGDGYTFGSGTRLTVV.

There are many counts of this clonotype. The gene calls are TRBV20-1 and TRBJ1-5; TRBD1 might be the D (5 bases). The V end was cut by 3 bases, the J end by 5 bases, with 14 bases between. This CDR3 spans 14 amino acids. Per the germline V gene, CDR1 is DFQATT and CDR2 is SNEGSKA (reference sequence). The CDR3 is CSARGQVVYQPQHF. For the CDR3, the DNA is TGCAGTGCTAGGGGGCAGGTGGTCTATCAGCCCCAGCATTTT.

This clonotype occurred once. V is TRBV7-8 and J is TRBJ1-4, with TRBD1 matching over 7 bases. CDR1 is SGHVS and CDR2 is FQNEAQ in the germline V gene. The CDR3 length is 19 residues. Unmatched junction bases numbered 16, after V lost 0 bases and J lost 6 bases. The CDR3 DNA is TGTGCCAGCAGCTTAGCCTCCGACAGGGTGGGACAGCCCCATGAAAAACTGTTTTTT. It encodes CASSLASDRVGQPHEKLFF.

CDR3 DNA: TGTGCCAGCAGCCAAGAATTCCCCCCGTCTCACGTCTTTTCATACGAGCAGTACTTC. Protein: CASSQEFPPSHVFSYEQYF. The gene calls are TRBV7-9 and TRBJ2-7, with D uncertain. Looked up from germline, CDR1 is SEHNR and CDR2 is FQNEAQ (reference sequence). CDR3 length: 19 residues. V dropped 5 bases and J dropped 4 bases, with 30 bases sitting between them.

The V call is TRBV19, the J call TRBJ1-5; D is unclear. This CDR3 has 14 residues. Germline V gene lookup returns CDR1 LNHDA and CDR2 SQIVND (reference sequence). Between the trimmed V and J ends, which lost 8 bases and 3 bases, there was a span of 14 bases. The CDR3 sequence is CASQRTRLNQPQHF. The CDR3 DNA reads as TGTGCCAGTCAGCGGACCCGACTCAATCAGCCCCAGCATTTT.

The J gene is TRBJ2-2, the V gene TRBV28; D ambiguous. Trimming took 6 bases from V and 9 from J, leaving 8 bases between them. The CDR3 is 11 residues long. Germline-derived CDR1 and CDR2 are MDHEN and SYDVKM. CDR3: CASRSPRELFF. DNA of the CDR3: TGTGCCAGCAGGAGTCCCCGGGAGCTGTTTTTT.

This clonotype appeared many times. This chain joins TRBV5-4 and TRBJ2-5; 12 nucleotides align to TRBD2. V shed 0 bases, J shed 4 bases, and the junction held 7 bases outside the gene matches. CDR3 length: 17 amino acids. CDR1 and CDR2 from the germline V gene are SGHNT and YYREEE (reference sequence). This chain's CDR3 is CASSLGLAGGLGETQYF. The DNA of the CDR3 is TGTGCCAGCAGCTTGGGGCTAGCGGGAGGGCTTGGAGAGACCCAGTACTTC.

The chain employs TRBV7-9 and TRBJ2-5; weak D call: TRBD1 (5 bases). The CDR3 covers 11 residues. Per the germline V gene, CDR1 is SEHNR and CDR2 is FQNEAQ (reference sequence). Trimming took 4 bases from V and 7 from J, leaving 7 bases between them. This CDR3 is CASSYTGTQYF. The DNA of the CDR3 is TGTGCCAGCAGCTATACAGGGACCCAGTACTTC.

V is TRBV11-2 and J is TRBJ2-1; no clear D. V lost 5 bases and J lost 10, with 18 bases in between. In germline, CDR1 is SGHAT, CDR2 FQNNGV. This CDR3 comprises 14 residues. The chain's CDR3 is CASSPLRANPEQFF. CDR3 bases: TGTGCCAGCAGCCCCCTACGGGCGAACCCAGAGCAGTTCTTC. Combining the CDR3 with reference TRBV11-2 and TRBJ2-1 gives the whole variable domain EAGVAQSPRYKIIEKRQSVAFWCNPISGHATLYWYQQILGQGPKLLIQFQNNGVVDDSQLPKDRFSAERLKGVDSTLKIQPAKLEDSAVYLCASSPLRANPEQFFGPGTRLTVL.

The V and J genes are TRBV29-1 and TRBJ2-2; tentative D call: TRBD1 (5 bases). V lost 7 bases and J 5 bases, leaving 11 bases between the germline ends. Germline CDR1 is SQVTM and CDR2 is ANQGSEA. The CDR3 contains 12 residues. This CDR3 reads CSAPTATGELFF. The CDR3 DNA reads TGCAGCGCCCCGACAGCTACCGGGGAGCTGTTTTTT.

This clonotype appeared many times. The J gene is TRBJ1-4, the V gene TRBV15; D remains ambiguous. The CDR3 has 16 residues. Germline CDR1 is LNHNV and CDR2 is YYDKDF (reference sequence). The germline V and J ends were trimmed by 0 bases and 4 bases, with 12 bases remaining between them. The CDR3 is CATSRDRAALNEKLFF. CDR3 nucleotide sequence: TGTGCCACCAGCAGAGATCGGGCGGCCCTTAATGAAAAACTGTTTTTT. Together with reference TRBV15 and TRBJ1-4, the CDR3 gives the full variable domain: DAMVIQNPRYQVTQFGKPVTLSCSQTLNHNVMYWYQQKSSQAPKLLFHYYDKDFNNEADTPDNFQSRRPNTSFCFLDIRSPGLGDTAMYLCATSRDRAALNEKLFFGSGTQLSVL.

Many counts were recorded for this clonotype. The CDR3 spells CASSPNLKASAGELFF. As DNA, the CDR3 is TGTGCCAGCAGCCCCAACCTCAAAGCTAGTGCCGGGGAGCTGTTTTTT. The V gene is TRBV7-8, the J gene TRBJ2-2, with D uncertain. Trimming shortened V by 5 bases and J by 6 bases, and 19 bases separated the two germline ends. The germline V gene has CDR1 SGHVS and CDR2 FQNEAQ. This CDR3 is 16 amino acids long.

The V call is TRBV7-2, the J call TRBJ2-6; TRBD1 matches 9 bases. The CDR3 totals 16 residues. Germline lookup yields CDR1 SGHTA and CDR2 FQGNSA. V shed 6 bases, J shed 2 bases, and the junction held 5 bases outside the gene matches. CDR3 bases: TGTGCCAGCAGTGCCGGGACAGGGACTGGGGCCAACGTCCTGACTTTC. Translated, it gives CASSAGTGTGANVLTF. Full variable domain (rest looked up from reference TRBV7-2 and TRBJ2-6): GAGVSQSPSNKVTEKGKDVELRCDPISGHTALYWYRQSLGQGLEFLIYFQGNSAPDKSGLPSDRFSAERTGGSVSTLTIQRTQQEDSAVYLCASSAGTGTGANVLTFGAGSRLTVL.

CDR3 coding DNA: TGCAGCGCCGATCGAGGGACTGAAGCTTTCTTT. It codes for CSADRGTEAFF. The chain carries TRBV29-1 and TRBJ1-1; D is uncertain. V lost 7 bases, J lost 5 bases, and 11 bases lay in between. Germline CDR1 reads SQVTM; CDR2 reads ANQGSEA. The CDR3 length is 11 residues.

Points on this clonotype: Sequence at one end of the junction differs from germline and may be a read error. The V and J genes are TRBV7-2 and TRBJ2-6, with D uncertain. This CDR3 is built from 19 residues. CDR1 is SGHTA, CDR2 FQGNSA, per germline. CDR3 sequence: CATSLSTAVIGSGANVLTF. The CDR3 DNA reads as TGTGCCACCAGCCTGTCGACTGCAGTCATAGGTTCTGGGGCCAACGTCCTGACTTTC.

This clonotype was detected a few times. The CDR3 sequence: CSAVLTGSPNSPLHF. The CDR3 nucleotides are TGCAGTGCTGTTCTGACAGGGAGTCCCAATTCACCCCTCCACTTT. The chain links TRBV20-1 to TRBJ1-6, with 7 bases fitting TRBD1. This CDR3 is built from 15 residues. CDR1 and CDR2 from the germline V gene are DFQATT and SNEGSKA (reference sequence). Trimming at V came to 5 bases and at J to 7 bases, leaving 11 bases not matched to a gene.

There are many counts of this clonotype. V gene TRBV11-2 combines with J gene TRBJ2-6; D gene ambiguous. The CDR3 spans 16 residues. Deletions cut 1 base from V and 0 bases from J, with 7 bases between. Germline CDR1 and CDR2: SGHAT and FQNNGV. The CDR3 region is CASSLVRSSGANVLTF. The CDR3 DNA is TGTGCCAGCAGCTTAGTGCGGAGCTCTGGGGCCAACGTCCTGACTTTC.

The table lists this clonotype with many counts. The chain joins TRBV7-9 to TRBJ1-1; 9 bases map to TRBD1. Germline CDR1 and CDR2: SEHNR and FQNEAQ (reference sequence). The CDR3 length is 15 residues. V shed 1 base and J 7 bases; nucleotides not matched to a gene: 7. The CDR3 sequence: CASSLGPGTGIEAFF. The DNA of the CDR3 is TGTGCCAGCAGCTTAGGGCCCGGGACAGGGATTGAAGCTTTCTTT.

The V gene is TRBV24-1, the J gene TRBJ1-1; no definite D call. The germline CDR1 and CDR2 sequences are KGHDR and SFDVKD. The CDR3 has 14 residues. The ends were cut back, 3 bases at V and 2 bases at J, with 9 bases in the middle. DNA of the CDR3: TGTGCCACCAGTGATGGGCTAGTTAACACTGAAGCTTTCTTT. Translated, it gives CATSDGLVNTEAFF.

The chain recombines TRBV11-2 with TRBJ1-6, with 11 positions matching TRBD1. The CDR3 consists of 18 residues. Germline V gene data show CDR1 as SGHAT and CDR2 as FQNNGV. Germline trimming cut 2 bases from V and 9 bases from J; bases unmatched to any gene: 12. In DNA form, the CDR3 reads TGTGCCAGCAGCTTACGGTTTCCCGGGACAGGGGGAAGTTCACCCCTCCACTTT. This encodes CASSLRFPGTGGSSPLHF.

The rearrangement uses TRBV10-3 and TRBJ2-7, with D possibly TRBD1 on 6 matching bases. V was pared by 2 bases and J by 7 bases, with 9 bases between. Germline V gives CDR1 ENHRY, CDR2 SYGVKD. CDR3 length equals 12 residues. The CDR3 sequence: CAISERQGEQYF. For the CDR3, the DNA is TGTGCCATCAGTGAGAGGCAGGGGGAGCAGTACTTC.

The V and J genes are TRBV29-1 and TRBJ2-5; TRBD2 agrees at 7 bases. Germline assignment: CDR1 SQVTM and CDR2 ANQGSEA. The CDR3 covers 15 residues. The CDR3 region is CSYAREGRWQETQYF. CDR3 coding DNA: TGCAGTTACGCCAGGGAGGGAAGGTGGCAAGAGACCCAGTACTTC.

Many counts were recorded for this clonotype. The V gene is TRBV13, the J gene TRBJ1-1; D is perhaps TRBD1 (6 bases). This CDR3 region has 13 residues. The germline V and J ends were trimmed by 6 bases and 4 bases, with 12 bases remaining between them. The V gene's germline CDR1 is PRHDT and CDR2 FYEKMQ (reference sequence). DNA for the CDR3: TGTGCCAGCAGACTAACAGGGAGCACTGAAGCTTTCTTT. This gives the protein CASRLTGSTEAFF.

The chain combines TRBV30 with TRBJ1-5; D uncertain. Trimming shortened V by 1 base and J by 3 bases, and 7 bases separated the two germline ends. Germline V gene lookup returns CDR1 GTSNPN and CDR2 SVGIG (reference sequence). The CDR3 spans 13 residues. CDR3 sequence reads: CAWSGRLNQPQHF. The CDR3 DNA reads TGTGCCTGGAGTGGGCGTCTCAATCAGCCCCAGCATTTT.

The rearrangement joins TRBV20-1 to TRBJ1-4; D is ambiguous. CDR3 length: 15 residues. Germline CDR1 DFQATT, CDR2 SNEGSKA (reference sequence). The V end lost 0 bases, the J end lost 3 bases, and 11 bases lay between the germline ends. The CDR3 DNA reads as TGCAGTGCTAGAGATCGACGGACGCCTAATGAAAAACTGTTTTTT. It yields the protein CSARDRRTPNEKLFF.

The V gene is TRBV5-5, the J gene TRBJ2-7; TRBD2 matches 8 bases. Germline assignment: CDR1 SGHKS and CDR2 YYEKEE (reference sequence). The ends lost 5 bases at V and 4 bases at J; junction bases unmatched: 5. The CDR3 runs 13 residues. Written as DNA, the CDR3 is TGTGCCAGCAGTTGCGGGAGGCAGTACGAGCAGTACTTC. Translation: CASSCGRQYEQYF.

This clonotype was seen a few times. The genes are TRBV7-8 and TRBJ2-7; TRBD2 agrees at 10 bases. Losses at the gene ends were 6 bases for V and 4 bases for J; bases not matched to a gene: 6. In germline, CDR1 is SGHVS, CDR2 FQNEAQ. This CDR3 region has 14 residues. DNA for the CDR3: TGTGCCAGCAGTAGAATAGCGGGGGGTTACGAGCAGTACTTC. Encoded protein: CASSRIAGGYEQYF.

This clonotype has more than one count but fewer than ten. V and J are TRBV6-6 and TRBJ1-4; TRBD1 matches at 10 bases. The V and J ends lost 6 bases and 7 bases, in that order; junction bases with no gene match: 8. CDR3 length: 15 residues. Germline V gene data show CDR1 as MNHNY and CDR2 as SVGAGI (reference sequence). The CDR3 loop reads CASRETGTGAEKLFF. For the CDR3, the DNA is TGTGCCAGCAGAGAAACCGGGACAGGGGCTGAAAAACTGTTTTTT.

This clonotype was counted many times. The chain links TRBV20-1 to TRBJ1-6, with 8 bases identical to TRBD1. CDR1 and CDR2 from the germline V gene are DFQATT and SNEGSKA (reference sequence). The V and J ends lost 2 bases and 9 bases, in that order; junction bases with no gene match: 15. The CDR3 runs 17 residues. Here the CDR3 reads CSARLAGGSEWGSPLHF. In nucleotides, the CDR3 is TGCAGTGCTAGATTAGCAGGGGGCAGCGAGTGGGGTTCACCCCTCCACTTT.